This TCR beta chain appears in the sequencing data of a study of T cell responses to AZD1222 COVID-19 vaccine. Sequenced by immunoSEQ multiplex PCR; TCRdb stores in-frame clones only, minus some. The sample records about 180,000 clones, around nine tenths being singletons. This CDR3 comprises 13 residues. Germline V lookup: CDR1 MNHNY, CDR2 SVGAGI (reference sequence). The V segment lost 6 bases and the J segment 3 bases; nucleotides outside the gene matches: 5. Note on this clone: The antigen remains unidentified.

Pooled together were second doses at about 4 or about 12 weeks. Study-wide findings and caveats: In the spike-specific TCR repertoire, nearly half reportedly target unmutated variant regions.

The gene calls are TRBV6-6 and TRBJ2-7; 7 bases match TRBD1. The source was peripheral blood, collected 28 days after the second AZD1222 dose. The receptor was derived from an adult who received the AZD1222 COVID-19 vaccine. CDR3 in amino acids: CASSRDSFYEQYF. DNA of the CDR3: TGTGCCAGCAGCCGGGACAGCTTCTACGAGCAGTACTTC.